This T cell receptor (beta chain) was documented in a study of control samples from healthy donors and cancer patients. Some clones are missing from TCRdb's copy, which holds only in-frame ones; the method was immunoSEQ multiplex PCR. The repertoire holds roughly 120,000 clones, with approximately 88% as singletons. The specimen sequenced was PBMCs. The clonotype was recovered from a woman aged 55-70 years with lung cancer.

The CDR3 sequence is CSVEGARGGDGYTF. For the CDR3, the DNA is TGCAGCGTTGAAGGAGCCAGGGGCGGCGATGGCTACACCTTC. The V call is TRBV29-1, the J call TRBJ1-2; D possibly corresponds to TRBD1 (6 bases). This CDR3 comprises 14 residues. Germline V gene data show CDR1 as SQVTM and CDR2 as ANQGSEA. Trimming took off 1 base at V and 6 bases at J, with 15 bases between the two ends.